These 6 T cell receptor beta chains were all obtained from the same sample, sequenced in a study of cytomegalovirus exposure and HLA in healthy donors. 13 Jbeta primers and 60 Vbeta primers were used for the PCR. The protocol was immunoSEQ multiplex PCR, while the TCRdb copy is restricted to in-frame clones and leaves out a portion. The table has 150,000 to 200,000 clones, roughly 80% seen once. Sequencing used PBMCs. These receptors came from a woman in her 30s in good health and CMV-seropositive.

The chain is built from TRBV9 and TRBJ1-5; TRBD1 agrees at 12 bases. The CDR3 runs 16 residues. The J segment lost 6 bases and the V segment lost 4 bases, leaving 8 bases of the junction unmatched. From germline, CDR1 is SGDLS and CDR2 YYNGEE. CDR3 bases: TGTGCCAGCAGCCCGGGGACAGGGGGCTATGTTCAGCCCCAGCATTTT. As protein: CASSPGTGGYVQPQHF.

This chain uses TRBV6-4 with TRBJ2-5, with D tentatively TRBD2 (6 bases). The V end lost 0 bases, the J end lost 0 bases, and 14 bases lay between the germline ends. This CDR3 spans 17 amino acids. The germline V gene has CDR1 MRHNA and CDR2 SNTAGT. The CDR3 is CASSDSPAGYNQETQYF. The CDR3 bases are TGTGCCAGCAGTGACTCTCCCGCGGGGTATAACCAAGAGACCCAGTACTTC.

The chain links TRBV9 to TRBJ1-6; D perhaps matches TRBD1 (6 bases). Germline loops: CDR1 SGDLS, CDR2 YYNGEE. V was pared by 0 bases and J by 8 bases, with 9 bases between. This CDR3 comprises 14 residues. As DNA, the CDR3 is TGTGCCAGCAGCGTAGAAAACAGGGATTCACCCCTCCACTTT. Translating it yields CASSVENRDSPLHF.

V is TRBV13 and J is TRBJ1-4; possible D gene TRBD1, 5 bases. Trimming removed 5 bases at V and 4 bases at J, with 14 bases between. The CDR3 is 15 residues long. Looked up from germline, CDR1 is PRHDT and CDR2 is FYEKMQ (reference sequence). The CDR3 sequence: CASSARVQGNEKLFF. The CDR3 DNA reads as TGTGCCAGCAGCGCTAGGGTTCAGGGTAATGAAAAACTGTTTTTT.

This chain links TRBV5-8 with TRBJ2-3; TRBD1 agrees at 10 bases. This CDR3 contains 17 residues. V shed 0 bases, J shed 5 bases, and the junction held 9 bases outside the gene matches. Germline V CDR1 and CDR2: SGHTS, YDEGEE. CDR3 in DNA: TGTGCCAGCAGCTTGGGGGGACAGGGGCTGCTTGGAGATACGCAGTATTTT. Translated, it gives CASSLGGQGLLGDTQYF. Together with reference TRBV5-8 and TRBJ2-3, the CDR3 gives the full variable domain: EAGVTQSPTHLIKTRGQQATLRCSPISGHTSVYWYQQALGLGLQFLLWYDEGEERNRGNFPPRFSGRQFPNYSSELNVNALELEDSALYLCASSLGGQGLLGDTQYFGPGTRLTVL.

This clone was detected only a few times. The chain combines TRBV9 with TRBJ2-3; D remains ambiguous. The ends were cut back, 8 bases at V and 4 bases at J, with 17 bases in the middle. Looked up from germline, CDR1 is SGDLS and CDR2 is YYNGEE. This CDR3 comprises 14 residues. The CDR3 spells CASQGALSSDTQYF. CDR3 in DNA: TGTGCCAGTCAAGGAGCCTTAAGTTCAGATACGCAGTATTTT.